Reported below is one T cell receptor (beta chain). Its antigen is unidentified. This specimen belongs to a study of shared clonotypes between healthy human individuals. Study results and limitations: Among the subsets, naive ones generally showed larger estimated richness than memory ones. Around 5% of naive CD4 clonotypes were common to a handful of donors.

J gave up 6 bases and V 5 bases, and 6 bases lay outside the gene matches. The CDR3 is 15 amino acids. In germline, CDR1 is MNHEY, CDR2 SMNVEV (reference sequence). Using immunoSEQ multiplex PCR, the repertoire was profiled, and TCRdb retains in-frame clones only, with some absent. The profile covers about 690,000 clones, with about 90% appearing a single time and more than 30% taken by the ten largest. Sequenced: memory CD8+ T cells from PBMCs. The sample's subset: CD45RO+ cells pooled with CCR7-negative TemRA cells. The chain employs TRBV27 and TRBJ2-2; 10 bases align to TRBD1. This clonotype originated in a man between 18 and 35 years old in good health. Some clones in this sample may be carry-over from other donors' samples. CDR3 in amino acids: CASSSPGQGAGELFF. CDR3 in DNA: TGTGCCAGCAGTAGCCCCGGACAGGGGGCCGGGGAGCTGTTTTTT.